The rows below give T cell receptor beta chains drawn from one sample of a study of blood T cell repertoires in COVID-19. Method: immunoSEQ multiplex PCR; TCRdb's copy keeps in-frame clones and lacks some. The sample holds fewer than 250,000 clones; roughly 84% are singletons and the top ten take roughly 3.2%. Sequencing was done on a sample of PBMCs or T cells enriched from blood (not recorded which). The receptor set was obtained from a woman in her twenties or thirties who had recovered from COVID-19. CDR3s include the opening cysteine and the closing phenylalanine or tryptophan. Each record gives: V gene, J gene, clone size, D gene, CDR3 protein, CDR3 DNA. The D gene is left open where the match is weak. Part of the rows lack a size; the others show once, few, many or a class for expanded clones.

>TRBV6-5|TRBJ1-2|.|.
CASTGGGYGYTF
TGTGCCAGCACCGGGGGGGGGTATGGCTACACCTTC
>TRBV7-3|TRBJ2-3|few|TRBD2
CASSLTSGRLDTQYF
TGTGCCAGCAGCCTCACTAGCGGGAGATTAGATACGCAGTATTTT
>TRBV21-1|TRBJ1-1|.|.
CASSNRGAEAFF
TGTGCCAGCAGCAACAGGGGTGCTGAAGCTTTCTTT
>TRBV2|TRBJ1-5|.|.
CASSDGGRNQPQHF
TGTGCCAGCAGTGATGGAGGCCGGAATCAGCCCCAGCATTTT
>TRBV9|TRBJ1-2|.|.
CASSVGGLQGPLNYGYTF
TGTGCCAGCAGCGTAGGAGGGTTGCAGGGGCCTCTTAACTATGGCTACACCTTC
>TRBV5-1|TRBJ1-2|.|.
CASADTNYGYTF
TGCGCCAGCGCCGACACTAACTATGGCTACACCTTC
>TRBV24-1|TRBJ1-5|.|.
CATSDPDQPQHF
TGTGCCACCAGTGACCCAGATCAGCCCCAGCATTTT
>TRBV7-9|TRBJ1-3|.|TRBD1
CASSSSWTGSGNTIYF
TGTGCCAGCAGCTCCAGTTGGACAGGCTCTGGAAACACCATATATTTT
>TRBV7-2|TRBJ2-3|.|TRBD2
CASSSSGATDTQYF
TGTGCCAGCAGCTCAAGCGGGGCCACAGATACGCAGTATTTT
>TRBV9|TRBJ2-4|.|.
CASSVSSGTSKYF
TGTGCCAGCAGCGTAAGCTCCGGGACTTCTAAGTACTTC
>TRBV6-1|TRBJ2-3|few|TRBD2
CASSEVLAGGTDTQYF
TGTGCCAGCAGTGAAGTCCTAGCGGGGGGCACAGATACGCAGTATTTT
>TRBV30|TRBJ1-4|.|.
CAWSVGGPTNEKLFF
TGTGCCTGGAGTGTCGGAGGGCCAACTAATGAAAAACTGTTTTTT
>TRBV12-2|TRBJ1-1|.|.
CASRSQGQGLLNTEAFF
TGTGCAAGTCGCTCCCAAGGTCAGGGACTGCTGAACACTGAAGCTTTCTTT
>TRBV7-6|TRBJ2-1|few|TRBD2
CASSLGTSTPAEQFF
TGTGCCAGCAGCTTAGGGACTAGTACCCCGGCTGAGCAGTTCTTC
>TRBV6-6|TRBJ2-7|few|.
CASNPGGAEQYF
TGTGCCAGCAACCCTGGTGGGGCCGAGCAGTACTTC
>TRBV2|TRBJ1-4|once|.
CASSEVGEEKLFF
TGTGCCAGCAGTGAGGTAGGGGAAGAAAAACTGTTTTTT
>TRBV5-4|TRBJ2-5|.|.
CASSPVGAETQYF
TGTGCCAGCAGCCCCGTTGGAGCGGAGACCCAGTACTTC
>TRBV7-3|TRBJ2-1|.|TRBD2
CASSSGTSGGNEQFF
TGTGCCAGCAGCTCCGGGACTAGCGGGGGTAATGAGCAGTTCTTC
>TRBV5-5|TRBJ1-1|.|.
CASSLGPWGRGNTEAFF
TGTGCCAGCAGCTTGGGCCCGTGGGGGCGCGGGAACACTGAAGCTTTCTTT
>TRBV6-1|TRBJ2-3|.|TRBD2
CASSEGAGPPTDTQYF
TGTGCCAGCAGTGAGGGAGCGGGGCCACCCACAGATACGCAGTATTTT
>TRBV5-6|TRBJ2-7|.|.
CASSSSREEQYF
TGTGCCAGCAGCTCATCTCGGGAGGAGCAGTACTTC
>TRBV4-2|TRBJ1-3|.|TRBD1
CASSQEFWTGRDTIYF
TGTGCCAGCAGCCAAGAATTTTGGACAGGGAGGGACACCATATATTTT
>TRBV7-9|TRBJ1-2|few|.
CASSFSGLNYGYTF
TGTGCCAGCAGCTTTTCAGGGCTCAACTATGGCTACACCTTC
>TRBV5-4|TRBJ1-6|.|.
CASSPDTIYNSPLHF
TGTGCCAGCAGCCCGGACACGATCTATAATTCACCCCTCCACTTT
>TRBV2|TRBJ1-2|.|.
CASSTAYYGYTF
TGTGCCAGCAGTACAGCTTACTATGGCTACACCTTC
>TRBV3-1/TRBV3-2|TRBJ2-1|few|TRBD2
CASGRLAGGEQFF
TGTGCCAGCGGAAGACTAGCGGGAGGTGAGCAGTTCTTC
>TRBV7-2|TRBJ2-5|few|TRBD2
CASSQGLAQETQYF
TGTGCCAGCAGCCAGGGACTAGCTCAAGAGACCCAGTACTTC
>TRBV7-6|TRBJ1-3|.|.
CASSLGGGRAGNTIYF
TGTGCCAGCAGCTTAGGTGGAGGGAGGGCTGGAAACACCATATATTTT
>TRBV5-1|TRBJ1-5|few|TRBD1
CASSPTGNNQPQHF
TGCGCCAGCAGCCCGACAGGGAACAATCAGCCCCAGCATTTT
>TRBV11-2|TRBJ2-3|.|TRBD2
CASSTQREAPDTQYF
TGTGCCAGCAGTACTCAGCGGGAGGCGCCCGATACGCAGTATTTT
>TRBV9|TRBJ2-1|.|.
CASSVDSGTYNEQFF
TGTGCCAGCAGCGTAGACAGCGGCACTTACAATGAGCAGTTCTTC